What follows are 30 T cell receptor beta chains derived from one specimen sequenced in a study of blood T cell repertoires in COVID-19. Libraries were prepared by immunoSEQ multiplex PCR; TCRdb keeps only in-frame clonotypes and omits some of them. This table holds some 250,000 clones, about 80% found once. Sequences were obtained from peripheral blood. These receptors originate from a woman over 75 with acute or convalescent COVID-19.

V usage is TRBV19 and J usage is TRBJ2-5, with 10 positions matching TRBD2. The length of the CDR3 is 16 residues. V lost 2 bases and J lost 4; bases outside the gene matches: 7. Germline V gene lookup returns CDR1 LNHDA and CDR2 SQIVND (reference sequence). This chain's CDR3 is CASSIQAGGPGETQYF. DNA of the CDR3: TGTGCCAGTAGTATACAAGCGGGAGGGCCGGGAGAGACCCAGTACTTC.

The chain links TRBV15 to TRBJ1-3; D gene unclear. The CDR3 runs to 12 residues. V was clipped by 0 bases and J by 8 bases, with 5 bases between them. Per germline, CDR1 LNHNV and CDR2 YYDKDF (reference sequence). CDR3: CATSRDLYTIYF. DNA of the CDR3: TGTGCCACCAGCAGAGATCTGTACACCATATATTTT. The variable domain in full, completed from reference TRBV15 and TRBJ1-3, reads DAMVIQNPRYQVTQFGKPVTLSCSQTLNHNVMYWYQQKSSQAPKLLFHYYDKDFNNEADTPDNFQSRRPNTSFCFLDIRSPGLGDTAMYLCATSRDLYTIYFGEGSWLTVV.

CDR3 in amino acids: CASSKVLAAARVSLTGELFF. In DNA form, the CDR3 reads TGTGCCAGCAGCAAAGTATTAGCGGCCGCTCGAGTTTCTCTCACCGGGGAGCTGTTTTTT. This chain links TRBV21-1 with TRBJ2-2; TRBD2, the table's D call, was not compared with the DNA. TRBV21-1 represents a pseudogene. CDR3 length: 20 residues.

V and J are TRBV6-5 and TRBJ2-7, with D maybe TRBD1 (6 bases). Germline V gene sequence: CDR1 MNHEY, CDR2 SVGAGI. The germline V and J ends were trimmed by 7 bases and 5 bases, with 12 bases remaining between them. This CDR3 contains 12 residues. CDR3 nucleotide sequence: TGTGCCAGCATAGTCAGGGGCAACGAGCAGTACTTC. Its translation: CASIVRGNEQYF.

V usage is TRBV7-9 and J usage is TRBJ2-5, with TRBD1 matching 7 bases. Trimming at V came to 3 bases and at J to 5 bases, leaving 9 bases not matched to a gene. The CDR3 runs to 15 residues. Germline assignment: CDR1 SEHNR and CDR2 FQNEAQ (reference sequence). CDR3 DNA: TGTGCCAGCAGCTTTTTTAGGGGGCGCGGGGAGACCCAGTACTTC. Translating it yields CASSFFRGRGETQYF.

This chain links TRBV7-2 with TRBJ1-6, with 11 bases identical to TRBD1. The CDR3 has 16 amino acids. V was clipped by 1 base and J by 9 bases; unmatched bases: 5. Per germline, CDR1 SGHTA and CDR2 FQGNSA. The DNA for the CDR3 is TGTGCCAGCAGCTTAGGGACAGGGGGCGGAAGTTCACCCCTCCACTTT. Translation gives CASSLGTGGGSSPLHF.

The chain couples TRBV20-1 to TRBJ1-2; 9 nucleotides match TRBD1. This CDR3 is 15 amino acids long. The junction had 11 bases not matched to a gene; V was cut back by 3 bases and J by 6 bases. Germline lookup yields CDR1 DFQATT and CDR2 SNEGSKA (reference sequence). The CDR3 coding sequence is TGCAGTGCTAGTGAACCGGGGGGACAGGGTAATGGCTACACCTTC. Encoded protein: CSASEPGGQGNGYTF.

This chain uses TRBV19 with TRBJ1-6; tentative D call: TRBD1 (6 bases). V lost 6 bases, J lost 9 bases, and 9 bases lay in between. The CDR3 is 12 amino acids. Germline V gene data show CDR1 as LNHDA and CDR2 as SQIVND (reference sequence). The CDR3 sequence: CASRTGLSPLHF. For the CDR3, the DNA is TGTGCCAGTAGGACAGGCCTTTCACCCCTCCACTTT.

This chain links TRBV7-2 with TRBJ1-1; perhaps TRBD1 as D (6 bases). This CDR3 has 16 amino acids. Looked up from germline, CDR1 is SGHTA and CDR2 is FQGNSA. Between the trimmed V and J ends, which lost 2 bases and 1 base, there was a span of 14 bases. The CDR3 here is CASSLREGGPNTEAFF. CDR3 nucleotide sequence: TGTGCCAGCAGCTTACGGGAGGGGGGGCCGAACACTGAAGCTTTCTTT. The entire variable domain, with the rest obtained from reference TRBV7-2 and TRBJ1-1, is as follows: GAGVSQSPSNKVTEKGKDVELRCDPISGHTALYWYRQSLGQGLEFLIYFQGNSAPDKSGLPSDRFSAERTGGSVSTLTIQRTQQEDSAVYLCASSLREGGPNTEAFFGQGTRLTVV.

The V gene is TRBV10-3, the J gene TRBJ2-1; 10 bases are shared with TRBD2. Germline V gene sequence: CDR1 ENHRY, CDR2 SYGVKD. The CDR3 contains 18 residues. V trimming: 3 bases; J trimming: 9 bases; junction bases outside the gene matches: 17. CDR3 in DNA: TGTGCCATCAGTGAAGCATCAGCGGGGGGGCCTGGAATGAGTGAGCAGTTCTTC. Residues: CAISEASAGGPGMSEQFF.

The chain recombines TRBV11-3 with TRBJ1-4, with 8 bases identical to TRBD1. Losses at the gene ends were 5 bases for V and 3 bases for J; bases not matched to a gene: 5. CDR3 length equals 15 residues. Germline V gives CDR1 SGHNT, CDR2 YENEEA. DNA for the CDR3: TGTGCCAGCAGCACCGACAGGGGACCTAATGAAAAACTGTTTTTT. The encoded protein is CASSTDRGPNEKLFF.

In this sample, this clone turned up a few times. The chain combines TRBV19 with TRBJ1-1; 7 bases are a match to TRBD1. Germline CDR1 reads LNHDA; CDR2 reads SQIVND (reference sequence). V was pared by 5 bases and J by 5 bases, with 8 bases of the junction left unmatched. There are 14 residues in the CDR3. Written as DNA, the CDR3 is TGTGCCAGTAGTGCGACAGGGTTAGTTACTGAAGCTTTCTTT. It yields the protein CASSATGLVTEAFF.

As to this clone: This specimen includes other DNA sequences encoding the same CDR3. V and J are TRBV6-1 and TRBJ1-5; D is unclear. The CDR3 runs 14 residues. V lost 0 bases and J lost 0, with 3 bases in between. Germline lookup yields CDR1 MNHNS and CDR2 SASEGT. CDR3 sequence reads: CASSEAYSNQPQHF. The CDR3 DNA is TGTGCCAGCAGTGAAGCTTATAGCAATCAGCCCCAGCATTTT.

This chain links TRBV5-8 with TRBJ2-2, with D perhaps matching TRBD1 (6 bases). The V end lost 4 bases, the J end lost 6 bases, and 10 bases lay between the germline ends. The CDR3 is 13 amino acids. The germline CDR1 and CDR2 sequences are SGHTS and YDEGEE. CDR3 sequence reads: CASSLTGPGELFF. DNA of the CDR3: TGTGCCAGCAGCCTAACAGGGCCCGGGGAGCTGTTTTTT. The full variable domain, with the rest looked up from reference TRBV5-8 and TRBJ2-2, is EAGVTQSPTHLIKTRGQQATLRCSPISGHTSVYWYQQALGLGLQFLLWYDEGEERNRGNFPPRFSGRQFPNYSSELNVNALELEDSALYLCASSLTGPGELFFGEGSRLTVL.

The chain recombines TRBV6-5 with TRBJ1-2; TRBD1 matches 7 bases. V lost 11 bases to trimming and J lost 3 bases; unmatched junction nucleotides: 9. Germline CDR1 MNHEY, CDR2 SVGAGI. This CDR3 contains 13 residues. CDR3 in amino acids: CASALGTDYGYTF. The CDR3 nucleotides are TGTGCCTCAGCATTAGGGACAGACTATGGCTACACCTTC.

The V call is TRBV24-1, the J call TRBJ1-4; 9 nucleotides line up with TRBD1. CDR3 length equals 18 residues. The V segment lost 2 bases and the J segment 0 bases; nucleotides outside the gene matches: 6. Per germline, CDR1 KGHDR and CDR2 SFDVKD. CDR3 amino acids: CATSDSRDRDATNEKLFF. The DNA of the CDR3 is TGTGCCACCAGTGATTCCCGGGACAGGGACGCAACTAATGAAAAACTGTTTTTT.

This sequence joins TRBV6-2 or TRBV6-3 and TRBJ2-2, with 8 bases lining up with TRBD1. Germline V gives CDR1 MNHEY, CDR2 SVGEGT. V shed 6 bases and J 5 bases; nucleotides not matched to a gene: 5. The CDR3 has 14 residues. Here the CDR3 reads CASSGQGRTGELFF. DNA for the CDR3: TGTGCCAGCAGCGGACAGGGTCGTACCGGGGAGCTGTTTTTT.

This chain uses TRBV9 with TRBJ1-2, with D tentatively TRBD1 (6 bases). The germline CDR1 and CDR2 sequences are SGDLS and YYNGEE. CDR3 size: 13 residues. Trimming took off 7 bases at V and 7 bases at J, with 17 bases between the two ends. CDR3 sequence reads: CASAAGASSGYTF. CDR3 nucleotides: TGTGCCAGCGCCGCAGGGGCCTCCTCTGGCTACACCTTC.

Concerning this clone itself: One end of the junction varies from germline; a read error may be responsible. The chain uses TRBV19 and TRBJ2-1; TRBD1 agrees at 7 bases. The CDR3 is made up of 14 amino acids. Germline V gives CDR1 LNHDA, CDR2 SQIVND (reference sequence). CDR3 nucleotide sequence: TGTGCCAGTAGTAGACAGGGAGTTTACAATGAACAGTTCTTC. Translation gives CASSRQGVYNEQFF.

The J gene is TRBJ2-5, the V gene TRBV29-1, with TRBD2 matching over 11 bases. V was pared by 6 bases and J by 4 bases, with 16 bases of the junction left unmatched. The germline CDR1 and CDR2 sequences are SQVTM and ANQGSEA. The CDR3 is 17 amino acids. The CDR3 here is CSVTKGLAGGFGETQYF. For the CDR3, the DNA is TGCAGCGTCACCAAGGGCCTAGCGGGGGGATTTGGAGAGACCCAGTACTTC.

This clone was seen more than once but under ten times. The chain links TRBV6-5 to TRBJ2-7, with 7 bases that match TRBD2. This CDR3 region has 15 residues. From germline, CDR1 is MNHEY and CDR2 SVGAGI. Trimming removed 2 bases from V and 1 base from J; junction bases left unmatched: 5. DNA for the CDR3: TGTGCCAGCAGTTACGGGACTAAAGGGTCCTACGAGCAGTACTTC. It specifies CASSYGTKGSYEQYF.

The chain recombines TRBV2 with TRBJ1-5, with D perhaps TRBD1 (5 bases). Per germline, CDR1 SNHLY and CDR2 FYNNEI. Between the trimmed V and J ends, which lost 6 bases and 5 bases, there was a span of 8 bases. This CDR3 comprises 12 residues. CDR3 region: CASRAGDQPQHF. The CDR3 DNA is TGTGCCAGCAGGGCGGGGGATCAGCCCCAGCATTTT.

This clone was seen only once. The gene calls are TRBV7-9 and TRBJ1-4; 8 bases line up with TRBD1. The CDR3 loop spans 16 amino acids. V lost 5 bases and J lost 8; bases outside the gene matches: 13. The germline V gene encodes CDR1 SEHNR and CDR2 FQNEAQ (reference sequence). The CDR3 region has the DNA TGTGCCAGCAGCCGAGACAGGGGAGGAGCGCGGGAAAAACTGTTTTTT. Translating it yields CASSRDRGGAREKLFF. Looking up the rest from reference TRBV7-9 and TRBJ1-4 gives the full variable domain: DTGVSQNPRHKITKRGQNVTFRCDPISEHNRLYWYRQTLGQGPEFLTYFQNEAQLEKSRLLSDRFSAERPKGSFSTLEIQRTEQGDSAMYLCASSRDRGGAREKLFFGSGTQLSVL.

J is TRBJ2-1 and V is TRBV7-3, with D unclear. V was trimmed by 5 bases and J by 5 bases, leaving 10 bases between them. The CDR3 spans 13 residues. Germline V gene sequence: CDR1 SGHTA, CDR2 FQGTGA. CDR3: CASSPSLDNEQFF. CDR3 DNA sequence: TGTGCCAGCAGCCCGTCGTTAGACAATGAGCAGTTCTTC.

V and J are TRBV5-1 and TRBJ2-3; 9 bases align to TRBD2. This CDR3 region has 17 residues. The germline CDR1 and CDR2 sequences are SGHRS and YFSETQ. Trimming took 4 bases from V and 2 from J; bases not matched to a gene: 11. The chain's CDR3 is CASSIAGSGGPTDTQYF. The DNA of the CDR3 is TGCGCCAGCAGCATAGCAGGTAGCGGGGGTCCCACAGATACGCAGTATTTT.

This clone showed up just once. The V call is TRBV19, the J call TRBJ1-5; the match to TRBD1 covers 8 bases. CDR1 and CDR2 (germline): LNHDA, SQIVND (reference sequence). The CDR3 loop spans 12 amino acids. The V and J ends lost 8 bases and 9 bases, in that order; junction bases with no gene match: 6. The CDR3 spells CASRQGPLPQHF. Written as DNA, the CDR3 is TGTGCCAGTCGACAGGGGCCCCTGCCCCAGCATTTT.

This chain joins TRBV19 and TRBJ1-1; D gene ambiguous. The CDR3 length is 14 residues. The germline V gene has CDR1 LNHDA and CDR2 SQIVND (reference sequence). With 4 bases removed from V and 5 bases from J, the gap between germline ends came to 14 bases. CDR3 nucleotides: TGTGCCAGTAGTACCCCGACGGGGTTTACTGAAGCTTTCTTT. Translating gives CASSTPTGFTEAFF.

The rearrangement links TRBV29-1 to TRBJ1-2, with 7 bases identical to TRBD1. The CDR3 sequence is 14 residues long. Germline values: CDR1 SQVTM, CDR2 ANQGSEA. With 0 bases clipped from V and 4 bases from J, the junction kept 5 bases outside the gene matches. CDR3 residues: CSVEDLKGAYGYTF. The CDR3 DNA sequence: TGCAGCGTTGAAGATCTAAAGGGGGCCTATGGCTACACCTTC.

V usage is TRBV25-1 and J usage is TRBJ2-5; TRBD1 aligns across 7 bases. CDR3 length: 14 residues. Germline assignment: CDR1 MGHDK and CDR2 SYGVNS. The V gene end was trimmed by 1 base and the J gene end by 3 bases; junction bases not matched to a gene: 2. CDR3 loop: CASSEFRGKETQYF. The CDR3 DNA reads TGTGCCAGCAGTGAATTCAGGGGGAAAGAGACCCAGTACTTC.

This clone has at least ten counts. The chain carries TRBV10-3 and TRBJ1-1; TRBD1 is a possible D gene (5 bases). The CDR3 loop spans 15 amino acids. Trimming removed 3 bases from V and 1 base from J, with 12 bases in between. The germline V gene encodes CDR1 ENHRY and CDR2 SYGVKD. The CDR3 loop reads CAISDTAGPNTEAFF. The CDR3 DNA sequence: TGTGCCATCAGTGATACTGCGGGGCCGAACACTGAAGCTTTCTTT.